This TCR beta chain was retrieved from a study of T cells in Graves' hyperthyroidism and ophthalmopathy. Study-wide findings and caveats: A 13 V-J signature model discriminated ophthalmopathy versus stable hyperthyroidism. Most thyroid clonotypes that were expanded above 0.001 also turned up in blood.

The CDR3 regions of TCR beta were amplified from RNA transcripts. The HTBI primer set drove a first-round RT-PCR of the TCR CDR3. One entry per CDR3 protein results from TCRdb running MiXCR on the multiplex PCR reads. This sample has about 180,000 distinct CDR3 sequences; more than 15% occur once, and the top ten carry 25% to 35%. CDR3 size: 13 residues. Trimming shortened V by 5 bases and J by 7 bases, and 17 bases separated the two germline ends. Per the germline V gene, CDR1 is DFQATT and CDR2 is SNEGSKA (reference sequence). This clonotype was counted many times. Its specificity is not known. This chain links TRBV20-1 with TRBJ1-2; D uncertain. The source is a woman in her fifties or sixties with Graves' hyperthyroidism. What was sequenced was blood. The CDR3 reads CSAPTPGVGGYTF. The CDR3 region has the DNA TGCAGTGCTCCCACACCCGGCGTCGGTGGCTACACCTTC.